The sequence of this T cell receptor beta chain was determined in a study of molecular identifiers for immune sequencing clone quantification (dated by TCRdb to 2017 to 2018). Study-level background: In a replicate experiment, RNA from around 20,000 or 100,000 naive CD8 T cells was split into five aliquots, four of which were sequenced. This methods study used CD8 T cells to benchmark TCR RNA copy counting and molecular-identifier clustering-based TCR repertoire sequencing (MIDCIRS). Overall study outcomes, separate from this receptor: Identical TCR molecules sharing a barcode could cause highly expanded clone sizes to be underestimated. Modeling indicated about 3 TCR RNA copies recovered per cell, compared with roughly 9.7 by digital PCR, which implies a capture efficiency of around 29%. In CMV-specific effector cells, over 99% of molecules were held by clones above 20 RNA copies, whereas under 1% of molecules were held by such clones in naive cells. Spiked-in Jurkat TCR RNA equivalent to a single cell was reported to be detectable even among approximately 1 million naive CD8 T cells. Without barcode sub-clustering, chimeric consensus sequences inflated TCR diversity; chimeras reached as high as 47%. The naive libraries included spiked-in Jurkat TCR RNA (over nine copies' worth), and this RNA is not part of the donor repertoire.

This clonotype was detected a few times. The clone's antigen remains unknown. No much larger clonotype is one base removed from it; base qualities were not supplied. Libraries of naive CD8 T cells were built from anywhere between about 17,000 and 1,000,000 sorted cells, with 10%, 30% or 50% of the purified RNA used. Naive CD8 T cells, defined as CD8+CD4-CCR7+CD45RA+, were FACS-sorted into RLT Plus buffer on a BD FACSAria II. To test detection sensitivity, Jurkat RNA equal to approximately ten TCR copies was added to samples of about 20,000-1,100,000 naive CD8 T cells. CD8 T cells were enriched using RosetteSep CD8+ T Cell Enrichment Cocktail and Ficoll-Paque, and the enriched cells then underwent ACK red cell lysis. The library was built by means of PCR. Sequencing was carried out with a NextSeq 500. Bulk TCR libraries were prepared as previously described, using TCR primers listed in Table S5. Total RNA was purified with the Qiagen AllPrep DNA/RNA kit. Before analysis, reads from multiple sequencing runs of the same library were pooled. Turning to the authors' computational methods: Only reads with exact TCR constant sequence were kept, trimmed to 150 nt, and grouped by their 12-nt molecular barcodes. Reads within each barcode group were sub-clustered using a 15% Levenshtein threshold, and quality-weighted consensus sequences were constructed for each RNA molecule. Non-functional sequences were excluded, and lower-count sequences lying one edit away from another sequence were also excluded. Based on fitting two negative binomial distributions, any barcode sub-cluster with under 20% of the maximum read count was discarded. TCRdb reanalyzed the raw reads on its own, using fastp at Q25 for trimming and MiXCR for clone calling, and kept in-frame beta chains. Each CDR3 protein gets just one entry, which takes the most common genes and DNA from the rows behind it. These V and J calls derive from TCRdb rather than the authors' analysis. This sample holds approximately 500,000 distinct CDR3 sequences; 25% were observed only once. Clones ranked in the top ten supply approximately 0.76% of the sample.

There are 13 amino acids in the CDR3, from cysteine to phenylalanine inclusive. Only the CDR3 DNA is retained, 39 bases long and in frame from the first base. The germline ends are 8 bases apart after V is trimmed by 6 bases and J by 0 bases. The germline V gene (reference sequence) yields MNHEY for CDR1 and SMNVEV for CDR2. This TCR came from a human donor in good health. Some libraries in this study had Jurkat cell RNA spiked in. The sequence is built from TRBV27 and TRBJ1-1, with no confident D gene call. Sequenced material: naive CD8+ T cells from blood, with Jurkat cell RNA spiked in. This specimen's cell subset or site label, per the study, means: FACS-sorted CD8+CD4-CCR7+CD45RA+ naive T cells. The sequence in DNA is TGTGCCAGCAGAGACCACATGAACACTGAAGCTTTCTTT. Translated, it gives CASRDHMNTEAFF.